The sequence of this T cell receptor (beta chain) was determined in a study of blood T cell repertoires in COVID-19. Looking at the study overall: Samples came from the United States, Italy and Spain, spanning acute and convalescent COVID-19. T cells, B-cell-depleted T cells, or PBMCs provided the cDNA or gDNA that served as material.

Germline CDR1 and CDR2: LNHDA and SQIVND (reference sequence). Trimming removed 1 base from V and 6 bases from J, with 17 bases in between. This CDR3 has 16 amino acids. Per the authors' pipeline: Reference gene primer amplification gave nucleated cell count estimates. The protocol was immunoSEQ multiplex PCR, while the TCRdb copy is restricted to in-frame clones and leaves out a portion. D and trimming were read from the DNA, whereas the V and J calls and clone size are those reported in that table. The table records more than 250,000 clones, around 88% of them present only once. The chain recombines TRBV19 with TRBJ2-3; a weak D match, TRBD2 (6 bases). Sequenced: peripheral blood. This clonotype was obtained from a woman aged 45-59 years with acute or convalescent COVID-19. This chain's CDR3 is CASSIVTTGVADTQYF. Here the CDR3 DNA reads TGTGCCAGTAGTATAGTTACGACGGGAGTAGCGGATACGCAGTATTTT.